These 25 T cell receptor beta chains came from one sample sequenced in a study of T-cell memory formation after mild COVID-19 (dated by TCRdb to about 2021). Library preparation was by 5' RACE. Sequencing instrument: Illumina NovaSeq 6000. The public reads were reprocessed in TCRdb via fastp at Q25 and MiXCR, keeping in-frame beta chains. For every CDR3 protein sequence, its rows merge into one entry that carries the most common genes and DNA. This sample is represented by 300,000 to 400,000 distinct CDR3 sequences; roughly 15% of them were singletons. About 20% of the sample rests with the top ten. The sequenced material came from PBMCs or a T cell subset sorted from them (not recorded which). These receptors all stem from a young man who had mild COVID-19 (a few samples of this study predate the infection). The sample titles of this study are shuffled in the database, so cell type and time point are left out; the donor was told from shared clones.

This chain links TRBV4-1 with TRBJ2-2, with TRBD2 matching over 12 bases. The CDR3 sequence is 16 residues long. From germline, CDR1 is MGHRA and CDR2 YSYEKL. With 1 base clipped from V and 3 bases from J, the junction kept 0 bases outside the gene matches. The DNA of the CDR3 is TGCGCCAGCAGCCAAGGACTAGCGGGGGACACCGGGGAGCTGTTTTTT. Translated: CASSQGLAGDTGELFF.

The chain uses TRBV4-3 and TRBJ2-3; possible D gene TRBD2, 5 bases. Germline CDR1 is LGHNA and CDR2 is YSLEER. V lost 0 bases and J lost 6, with 13 bases in between. The CDR3 spans 15 residues. The CDR3 protein is CASSQDRVSVDTQYF. The CDR3 coding sequence is TGCGCCAGCAGCCAAGATCGCGTTAGCGTGGATACGCAGTATTTT.

The rearrangement joins TRBV7-9 to TRBJ2-1; 8 bases fit TRBD2. The CDR3 is made up of 17 amino acids. Germline trimming cut 5 bases from V and 4 bases from J; bases unmatched to any gene: 13. Germline CDR1 reads SEHNR; CDR2 reads FQNEAQ (reference sequence). The CDR3 sequence: CASSPTRTSSGYNEQFF. The CDR3 nucleotides read TGTGCCAGCAGCCCCACCCGGACTAGCTCGGGATACAATGAGCAGTTCTTC. Looking up the rest from reference TRBV7-9 and TRBJ2-1 gives the full variable domain: DTGVSQNPRHKITKRGQNVTFRCDPISEHNRLYWYRQTLGQGPEFLTYFQNEAQLEKSRLLSDRFSAERPKGSFSTLEIQRTEQGDSAMYLCASSPTRTSSGYNEQFFGPGTRLTVL.

This clonotype was observed many times. The chain couples TRBV12-3 or TRBV12-4 to TRBJ2-5, with TRBD2 as a possible D gene (6 bases). V lost 5 bases, J lost 1 base, and 11 bases lay in between. The CDR3 has 14 amino acids. The CDR3 is CASSPWTTQETQYF. The CDR3 coding sequence is TGTGCCAGCAGTCCCTGGACTACCCAAGAGACCCAGTACTTC.

The chain joins TRBV7-9 to TRBJ2-3; D gene unclear. CDR1 and CDR2 (germline): SEHNR, FQNEAQ (reference sequence). V was cut by 6 bases and J by 4 bases, with 8 bases left in between. The CDR3 consists of 12 residues. The CDR3 reads CASSPVSDTQYF. Here the CDR3 DNA reads TGTGCCAGCAGTCCCGTCTCAGATACGCAGTATTTT.

The chain recombines TRBV20-1 with TRBJ2-5, with 12 bases fitting TRBD2. The CDR3 contains 14 residues. With 6 bases clipped from V and 10 bases from J, the junction kept 12 bases outside the gene matches. CDR1 and CDR2 (germline): DFQATT, SNEGSKA (reference sequence). Written as DNA, the CDR3 is TGCAGTGCAATAAGGGCTAGCGGGGGGGCGGGCCAGTACTTC. Amino acid sequence: CSAIRASGGAGQYF.

This clonotype was observed many times. This chain links TRBV20-1 with TRBJ2-5, with 8 bases fitting TRBD1. The CDR3 contains 16 residues. CDR1 is DFQATT, CDR2 SNEGSKA, per germline (reference sequence). V trimming: 0 bases; J trimming: 5 bases; junction bases outside the gene matches: 11. The CDR3 DNA follows: TGCAGTGCTAGAGATCTGGGGCAGGGGGCTTGGGAGACCCAGTACTTC. Translation gives CSARDLGQGAWETQYF.

This chain connects TRBV5-1 to TRBJ1-4, with D maybe TRBD1 (5 bases). Germline values: CDR1 SGHRS, CDR2 YFSETQ. This CDR3 is 13 amino acids long. Trimming took off 8 bases at V and 4 bases at J, with 12 bases between the two ends. CDR3 in amino acids: CASCRGDNEKLFF. Here the CDR3 DNA reads TGCGCCAGTTGCCGGGGCGATAATGAAAAACTGTTTTTT. Variable domain in full (rest from reference TRBV5-1 and TRBJ1-4): KAGVTQTPRYLIKTRGQQVTLSCSPISGHRSVSWYQQTPGQGLQFLFEYFSETQRNKGNFPGRFSGRQFSNSRSEMNVSTLELGDSALYLCASCRGDNEKLFFGSGTQLSVL.

This clonotype was recorded at least ten times. The chain recombines TRBV12-3 or TRBV12-4 with TRBJ2-2; 10 bases map to TRBD1. The CDR3 has 16 residues. V dropped 6 bases and J dropped 4; count of bases not matched to a gene: 8. CDR3 protein: CASSPGQGLGTGELFF. The CDR3 bases are TGTGCCAGCAGCCCGGGACAGGGGCTAGGCACCGGGGAGCTGTTTTTT.

This chain connects TRBV20-1 to TRBJ2-7; 10 bases line up with TRBD1. V was pared by 1 base and J by 3 bases, with 3 bases of the junction left unmatched. The germline gives CDR1 DFQATT, CDR2 SNEGSKA (reference sequence). The CDR3 spans 14 residues. Here the CDR3 reads CSARGDRGFYEQYF. The CDR3 DNA sequence: TGCAGTGCTAGAGGGGACAGGGGTTTCTACGAGCAGTACTTC.

In this sample, this clonotype turned up a few times. The V and J genes are TRBV20-1 and TRBJ2-5, with TRBD1 identical over 8 bases. V was clipped by 5 bases and J by 5 bases; unmatched bases: 10. The CDR3 length is 14 residues. The germline V gene encodes CDR1 DFQATT and CDR2 SNEGSKA (reference sequence). The CDR3 bases are TGCAGTGCTCGCGACGGACAGGGCCTGGAGACCCAGTACTTC. This codes for CSARDGQGLETQYF.

This clonotype turned up a few times. This chain connects TRBV11-2 to TRBJ2-7; D gene unclear. From germline, CDR1 is SGHAT and CDR2 FQNNGV. Trimming took off 2 bases at V and 4 bases at J, with 15 bases between the two ends. This CDR3 is 15 amino acids long. CDR3 sequence: CASSLIRRHLYEQYF. The CDR3 DNA follows: TGTGCCAGCAGCTTAATCCGTCGGCACCTATACGAGCAGTACTTC.

This clonotype showed up just a few times. This sequence joins TRBV6-2 or TRBV6-3 and TRBJ2-5, with D tentatively TRBD2 (5 bases). This CDR3 spans 14 amino acids. With 2 bases removed from V and 5 bases from J, the gap between germline ends came to 12 bases. The germline gives CDR1 MNHEY, CDR2 SVGEGT. The chain's CDR3 is CASSYHGVGETQYF. DNA for the CDR3: TGTGCCAGCAGTTACCACGGGGTCGGGGAGACCCAGTACTTC.

This clonotype was seen repeatedly, ten times or more. The genes are TRBV1 and TRBJ2-3. TRBV1 is reported as a pseudogene. This CDR3 is 15 amino acids long. The CDR3 loop is CTSSHEEGPTDTQYF. CDR3 bases: TGCACCAGCAGCCATGAAGAAGGTCCCACAGATACGCAGTATTTT.

This clonotype was observed a few times. The rearrangement uses TRBV19 and TRBJ1-2, with D perhaps TRBD1 (6 bases). The germline CDR1 and CDR2 sequences are LNHDA and SQIVND (reference sequence). The ends were cut back, 6 bases at V and 7 bases at J, with 18 bases in the middle. CDR3 size: 14 residues. CDR3 protein: CASSGLQGRSGYTF. The CDR3 region has the DNA TGTGCCAGTAGCGGCTTGCAGGGGCGGAGTGGCTACACCTTC.

The CDR3 is CASSVRGYGELFF. CDR3 DNA sequence: TGTGCCAGCAGCGTAAGGGGATACGGGGAGCTGTTTTTT. The chain carries TRBV7-9 and TRBJ2-2; maybe TRBD1 (5 bases). CDR3 length equals 13 residues. Germline-derived CDR1 and CDR2 are SEHNR and FQNEAQ (reference sequence). V was trimmed by 5 bases and J by 7 bases, leaving 11 bases between them.

This clonotype was counted between two and nine times. This CDR3 is CASSQDRVGLNYGYTF. CDR3 DNA: TGCGCCAGCAGCCAAGACAGGGTGGGACTTAACTATGGCTACACCTTC. The V and J genes are TRBV5-1 and TRBJ1-2; 7 positions agree with TRBD1. After removal of 4 bases from V and 1 base from J, the junction contained 10 bases not matched to a gene. CDR3 length: 16 residues. Germline CDR1 SGHRS, CDR2 YFSETQ.

The chain is built from TRBV15 and TRBJ2-3; TRBD1 matches 7 bases. This CDR3 spans 14 amino acids. Unmatched junction bases numbered 5, after V lost 4 bases and J lost 4 bases. Germline lookup yields CDR1 LNHNV and CDR2 YYDKDF (reference sequence). CDR3 region: CATSNRQGADTQYF. The CDR3, as DNA: TGTGCCACCAGCAATCGACAGGGAGCAGATACGCAGTATTTT.

The rearrangement uses TRBV7-2 and TRBJ1-3; D call uncertain. The CDR3 covers 13 residues. Germline loops: CDR1 SGHTA, CDR2 FQGNSA. The ends were cut back, 3 bases at V and 7 bases at J, with 10 bases in the middle. The CDR3 sequence: CASSFEVRNTIYF. The CDR3 DNA follows: TGTGCCAGCAGCTTTGAAGTTAGGAACACCATATATTTT.

The rearrangement uses TRBV6-6 and TRBJ2-7; either TRBD1 or TRBD2 may fit D (6 bases each). This CDR3 comprises 15 residues. Germline V gene sequence: CDR1 MNHNY, CDR2 SVGAGI (reference sequence). The germline V and J ends were trimmed by 2 bases and 2 bases, with 13 bases remaining between them. CDR3 region: CASSYEVGGPYEQYV. The DNA for the CDR3 is TGTGCCAGCAGTTACGAGGTCGGGGGCCCCTACGAGCAGTACGTC.

This clonotype was observed a few times. The chain is built from TRBV24-1 and TRBJ2-3, with D perhaps being TRBD1 or TRBD2 (7 bases each). The CDR3 has 11 residues. Trimming removed 9 bases at V and 12 bases at J, with 15 bases between. CDR1 and CDR2 from the germline V gene are KGHDR and SFDVKD. The CDR3 spells CATGDREGQYF. DNA for the CDR3: TGTGCCACCGGAGACAGGGAGGGTCAGTATTTT.

This sequence joins TRBV5-5 and TRBJ2-5; D is unclear. Trimming took 1 base from V and 1 from J, leaving 8 bases between them. The CDR3 has 14 amino acids. Germline V CDR1 and CDR2: SGHKS, YYEKEE (reference sequence). CDR3 residues: CASSLSRVQETQYF. CDR3 DNA sequence: TGTGCCAGCAGCTTGAGTCGCGTCCAAGAGACCCAGTACTTC.

This clonotype was observed a handful of times. The chain uses TRBV20-1 and TRBJ1-1, with 8 bases matching TRBD1. There are 19 residues in the CDR3. With 0 bases clipped from V and 5 bases from J, the junction kept 20 bases outside the gene matches. In germline, CDR1 is DFQATT, CDR2 SNEGSKA (reference sequence). Here the CDR3 reads CSARDLQRLVQGADTEAFF. CDR3 nucleotide sequence: TGCAGTGCTAGAGATCTCCAACGGCTTGTCCAGGGGGCGGATACTGAAGCTTTCTTT.

There are a few counts of this clonotype. The chain is built from TRBV6-6 and TRBJ2-7; 7 nucleotides line up with TRBD1. Per germline, CDR1 MNHNY and CDR2 SVGAGI (reference sequence). The CDR3 totals 13 residues. The J segment lost 6 bases and the V segment lost 5 bases, leaving 7 bases of the junction unmatched. The CDR3 DNA follows: TGTGCCAGCAGTCTAACAGGGGTTGGCGAGCAGTACTTC. Translating gives CASSLTGVGEQYF.

The rearrangement joins TRBV7-2 to TRBJ2-1, with TRBD2 as a possible D gene (5 bases). The CDR3 contains 21 residues. V lost 1 base, J lost 1 base, and 26 bases lay in between. Germline-derived CDR1 and CDR2 are SGHTA and FQGNSA. Here the CDR3 reads CASSLVLAHSGLITSYNEQFF. DNA of the CDR3: TGTGCCAGCAGCTTAGTTTTAGCGCACTCCGGACTGATTACTTCCTACAATGAGCAGTTCTTC.